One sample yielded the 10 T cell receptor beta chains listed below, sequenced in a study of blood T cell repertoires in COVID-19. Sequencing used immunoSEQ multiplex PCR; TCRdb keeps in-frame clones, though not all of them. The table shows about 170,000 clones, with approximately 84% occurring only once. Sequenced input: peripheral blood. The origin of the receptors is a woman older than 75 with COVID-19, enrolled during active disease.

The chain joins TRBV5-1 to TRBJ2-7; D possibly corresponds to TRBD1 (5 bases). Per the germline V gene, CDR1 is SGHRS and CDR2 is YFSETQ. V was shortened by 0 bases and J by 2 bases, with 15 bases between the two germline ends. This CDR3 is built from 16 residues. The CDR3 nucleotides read TGCGCCAGCAGCTTGGCCGTAGGCAGGGCGGCCTACGAGCAGTACTTC. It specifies CASSLAVGRAAYEQYF.

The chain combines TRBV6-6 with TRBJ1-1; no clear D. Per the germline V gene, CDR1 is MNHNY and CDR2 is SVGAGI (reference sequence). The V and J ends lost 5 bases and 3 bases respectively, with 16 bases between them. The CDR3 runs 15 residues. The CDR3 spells CASSKTDSTYTEAFF. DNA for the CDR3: TGTGCCAGCAGTAAAACAGATTCCACTTACACTGAAGCTTTCTTT.

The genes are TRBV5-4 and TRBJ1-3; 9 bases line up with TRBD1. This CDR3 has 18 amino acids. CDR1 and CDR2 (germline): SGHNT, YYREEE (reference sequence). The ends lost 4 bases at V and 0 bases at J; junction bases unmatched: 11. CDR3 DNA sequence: TGTGCCAGCAGCGGGGAGACAGGGGGACGGACCTCTGGAAACACCATATATTTT. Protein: CASSGETGGRTSGNTIYF.

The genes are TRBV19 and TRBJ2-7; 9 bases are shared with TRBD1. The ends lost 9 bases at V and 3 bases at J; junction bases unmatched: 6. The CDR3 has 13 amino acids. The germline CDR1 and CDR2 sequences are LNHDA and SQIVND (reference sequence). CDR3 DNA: TGTGCCAGCACACCGGACAGGGGCTACGAGCAGTACTTC. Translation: CASTPDRGYEQYF.

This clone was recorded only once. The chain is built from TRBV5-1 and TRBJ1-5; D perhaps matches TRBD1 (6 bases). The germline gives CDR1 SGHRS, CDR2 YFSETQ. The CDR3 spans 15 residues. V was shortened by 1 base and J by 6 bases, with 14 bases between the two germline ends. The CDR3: CASSLSGDAGQPQHF. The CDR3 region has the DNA TGCGCCAGCAGCTTGTCAGGGGATGCGGGTCAGCCCCAGCATTTT.

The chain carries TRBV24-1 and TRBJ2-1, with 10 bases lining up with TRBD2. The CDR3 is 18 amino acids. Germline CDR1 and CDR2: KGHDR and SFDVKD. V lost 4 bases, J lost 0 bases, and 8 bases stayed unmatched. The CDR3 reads CATSEPRLAGDSYNEQFF. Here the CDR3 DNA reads TGTGCCACCAGTGAACCTAGACTAGCGGGTGACTCCTACAATGAGCAGTTCTTC.

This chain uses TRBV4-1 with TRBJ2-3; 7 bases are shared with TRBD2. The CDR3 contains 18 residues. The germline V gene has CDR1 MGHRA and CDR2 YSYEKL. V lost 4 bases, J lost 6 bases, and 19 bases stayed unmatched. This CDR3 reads CASSRNLKAGSIFDTQYF. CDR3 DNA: TGCGCCAGCAGCCGGAACCTAAAAGCGGGATCAATCTTTGATACGCAGTATTTT.

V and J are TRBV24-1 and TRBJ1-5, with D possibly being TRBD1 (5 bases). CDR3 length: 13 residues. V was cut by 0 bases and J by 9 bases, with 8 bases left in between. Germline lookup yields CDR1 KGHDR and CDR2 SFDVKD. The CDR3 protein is CATSDLLGGPQHF. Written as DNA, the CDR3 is TGTGCCACCAGTGATTTGTTGGGGGGGCCCCAGCATTTT.

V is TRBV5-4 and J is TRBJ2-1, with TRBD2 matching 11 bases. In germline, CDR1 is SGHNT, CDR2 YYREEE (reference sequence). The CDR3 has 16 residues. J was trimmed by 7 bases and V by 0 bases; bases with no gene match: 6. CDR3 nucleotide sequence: TGTGCCAGCAGCTTGGATTTTAGCGGGAGGGGGAATGAGCAGTTCTTC. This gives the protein CASSLDFSGRGNEQFF.

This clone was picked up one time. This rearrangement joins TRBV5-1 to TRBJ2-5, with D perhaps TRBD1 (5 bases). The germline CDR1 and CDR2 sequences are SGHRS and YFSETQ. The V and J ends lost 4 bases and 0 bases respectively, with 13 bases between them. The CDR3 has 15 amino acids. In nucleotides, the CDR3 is TGCGCCAGCAGCGCCTGGGCAGGGCACCAAGAGACCCAGTACTTC. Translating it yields CASSAWAGHQETQYF.